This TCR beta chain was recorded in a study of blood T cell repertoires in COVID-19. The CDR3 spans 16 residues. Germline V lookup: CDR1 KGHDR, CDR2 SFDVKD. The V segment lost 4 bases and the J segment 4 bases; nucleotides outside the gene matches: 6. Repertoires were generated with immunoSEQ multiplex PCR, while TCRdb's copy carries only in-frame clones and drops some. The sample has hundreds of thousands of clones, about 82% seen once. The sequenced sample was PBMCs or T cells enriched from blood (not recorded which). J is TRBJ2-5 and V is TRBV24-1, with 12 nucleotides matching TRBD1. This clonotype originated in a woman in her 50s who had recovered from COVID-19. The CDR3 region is CATSDTGTGGAETQYF. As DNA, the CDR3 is TGTGCCACCAGTGACACCGGGACAGGGGGCGCAGAGACCCAGTACTTC.